These T cell receptor beta chains were read from a single sample in a study of blood T cell repertoires in COVID-19. Profiling relied on immunoSEQ multiplex PCR, and the TCRdb table lists in-frame clones only, not all of them. The repertoire holds some 280,000 clones, with just over 85% as singletons. The sequenced sample was peripheral blood. These receptors all come from a woman aged 25 to 39 with active or convalescent COVID-19. Both conserved end residues are part of each CDR3. A D gene is named only where the DNA matches it firmly. A row's size may be missing; if present it is once, few, many or a size class.

clone_size,d_call,v_call,j_call,cdr3_aa,cdr3_nt
.,TRBD1,TRBV3-1/TRBV3-2,TRBJ1-5,CASSLPYTGGQPQHF,TGTGCCAGCAGCCTACCGTATACAGGGGGTCAGCCCCAGCATTTT
.,.,TRBV28,TRBJ2-3,CASRGIGGAGTDTQYF,TGTGCCAGCAGGGGTATCGGGGGAGCGGGCACAGATACGCAGTATTTT
.,.,TRBV5-1,TRBJ2-5,CASSLGTAMYQETQYF,TGCGCCAGCAGCTTGGGGACAGCTATGTACCAAGAGACCCAGTACTTC
.,.,TRBV7-8,TRBJ1-2,CASSFLVDYGYTF,TGTGCCAGCAGCTTCCTAGTGGACTATGGCTACACCTTC
.,.,TRBV14,TRBJ1-2,CASSQDSGWRGYTF,TGTGCCAGCAGCCAAGATAGCGGTTGGAGGGGCTACACCTTC
.,TRBD1,TRBV5-5,TRBJ2-1,CASTQKGATYNEQFF,TGTGCCAGCACACAGAAGGGGGCTACGTACAATGAGCAGTTCTTC
.,.,TRBV3-1/TRBV3-2,TRBJ1-2,CASSQDLSDSAAGLGGYTF,TGTGCCAGCAGCCAAGATCTCAGCGACAGCGCGGCCGGTTTGGGTGGCTACACCTTC
.,.,TRBV5-1,TRBJ2-3,CASSLARTDTQYF,TGCGCCAGCAGCTTGGCTAGAACAGATACGCAGTATTTT
.,.,TRBV21-1,TRBJ2-7,CASTPQTGGVYEQYF,TGTGCCAGCACCCCCCAGACAGGAGGCGTATACGAGCAGTACTTC
once,TRBD1,TRBV5-1,TRBJ2-1,CASSSGTGLNEQFF,TGCGCCAGCAGCTCCGGGACAGGGTTGAATGAGCAGTTCTTC
.,TRBD1,TRBV15,TRBJ2-1,CATSPRRQGVRNEQFF,TGTGCCACCAGCCCCCGCCGACAGGGGGTCCGCAATGAGCAGTTCTTC
few,.,TRBV5-1,TRBJ1-1,CASRVSGGNTEAFF,TGCGCCAGCAGGGTTTCCGGGGGGAACACTGAAGCTTTCTTT
once,TRBD1,TRBV5-6,TRBJ1-2,CASSLGQGAYGYTF,TGTGCCAGCAGCTTGGGGCAGGGGGCCTATGGCTACACCTTC
.,.,TRBV20-1,TRBJ1-1,CSARVNTEAFF,TGCAGTGCCCGGGTAAACACTGAAGCTTTCTTT
.,TRBD1,TRBV28,TRBJ1-2,CASSPPDRDGYTF,TGTGCCAGCAGCCCCCCAGACAGGGATGGCTACACCTTC
few,.,TRBV6-2/TRBV6-3,TRBJ2-1,CASSIPRSTKFF,TGTGCCAGCAGTATACCCCGAAGCACGAAGTTCTTC
.,TRBD1,TRBV5-4,TRBJ2-1,CASSTAQGDRDRKFF,TGTGCCAGCAGCACCGCCCAAGGGGACAGGGATAGGAAGTTCTTC
.,TRBD2,TRBV5-1,TRBJ2-7,CASSASLAGTREQYF,TGCGCCAGCAGCGCCTCACTAGCGGGGACCAGAGAGCAGTACTTC
.,.,TRBV7-2,TRBJ1-1,CASSPGVGRGTEAFF,TGTGCCAGCAGCCCCGGGGTAGGGAGGGGCACTGAAGCTTTCTTT
.,TRBD1,TRBV24-1,TRBJ2-5,CATRGQGQETQYF,TGTGCCACCCGAGGACAGGGGCAAGAGACCCAGTACTTC
.,.,TRBV9,TRBJ1-6,CASSLGQRDSPLHF,TGTGCCAGCAGCTTGGGGCAGCGAGATTCACCCCTCCACTTT
.,.,TRBV5-4,TRBJ1-2,CASSLAFPGRNNYGYTF,TGTGCCAGCAGCTTGGCTTTCCCGGGGAGGAATAACTATGGCTACACCTTC
once,.,TRBV11-2,TRBJ1-4,CASSTTGGEKLFF,TGTGCCAGCAGCACGACAGGAGGAGAAAAACTGTTTTTT
.,.,TRBV19,TRBJ1-1,CASSIVGGKAFF,TGTGCCAGTAGTATTGTAGGGGGTAAAGCTTTCTTT
.,.,TRBV9,TRBJ1-5,CASSDAQGQPQHF,TGTGCCAGCAGCGACGCACAGGGACAGCCCCAGCATTTT
.,TRBD1,TRBV28,TRBJ2-5,CASSLPRTGAHPETQYF,TGTGCCAGCAGTTTACCCCGGACAGGGGCCCATCCAGAGACCCAGTACTTC
.,TRBD1,TRBV5-4,TRBJ2-7,CASSLRDRGNEQYF,TGTGCCAGCAGCTTGAGGGACAGGGGGAACGAGCAGTACTTC
.,TRBD1,TRBV27,TRBJ1-2,CASSFSGQGGGYTF,TGTGCCAGCAGTTTTTCTGGACAGGGGGGTGGCTACACCTTC
.,.,TRBV28,TRBJ1-5,CASRKLGNNQPQHF,TGTGCCAGCAGGAAGCTCGGGAACAATCAGCCCCAGCATTTT
.,.,TRBV10-1,TRBJ1-6,CASSESPGNNSPLHF,TGCGCCAGCAGTGAGTCTCCGGGGAATAATTCACCCCTCCACTTT
.,.,TRBV2,TRBJ2-5,CASSYGKGTGTQYF,TGTGCCAGCAGTTATGGGAAAGGCACAGGGACCCAGTACTTC
.,TRBD2,TRBV9,TRBJ2-1,CASSPVSGGAFNEQFF,TGTGCCAGCAGCCCAGTGAGCGGGGGGGCCTTCAATGAGCAGTTCTTC
.,TRBD2,TRBV10-1,TRBJ2-5,CASSESTSGGRETQYF,TGCGCCAGCAGTGAGTCGACTAGCGGGGGTAGGGAGACCCAGTACTTC